Listed below are T cell receptor beta chains from one sample, sequenced in a study of blood T cell repertoires in COVID-19. Method: immunoSEQ multiplex PCR; TCRdb's copy keeps in-frame clones and lacks some. The data contain about 250,000 clones, approximately 91% of them singletons. The sample was peripheral blood. These receptors were taken from a woman aged 35 to 49 who had recovered from COVID-19. The CDR3 runs from the conserved cysteine through the conserved F or W. D genes are given only for firm matches. For some rows the clone size is stated as once, few or many, or as a class when expanded; others skip it.

d_call: TRBD2; clone_size: NA; j_call: TRBJ2-1; v_call: TRBV30; cdr3_aa: CAWRVTSGSVTYNEQFF; cdr3_nt: TGTGCCTGGAGGGTGACTAGCGGGAGCGTAACATACAATGAGCAGTTCTTC
d_call: TRBD1; clone_size: NA; j_call: TRBJ1-2; v_call: TRBV19; cdr3_aa: CASSMDRVINYGYTF; cdr3_nt: TGTGCCAGTAGTATGGACAGGGTCATTAACTATGGCTACACCTTC
d_call: NA; clone_size: NA; j_call: TRBJ2-1; v_call: TRBV2; cdr3_aa: CASRENWTRQFF; cdr3_nt: TGTGCCAGCCGTGAAAATTGGACAAGGCAGTTCTTC
d_call: TRBD1; clone_size: NA; j_call: TRBJ1-5; v_call: TRBV6-4; cdr3_aa: CASSDPQGEGPQRDQPQHF; cdr3_nt: TGTGCCAGCAGTGACCCACAGGGGGAAGGCCCTCAGAGAGATCAGCCCCAGCATTTT
d_call: NA; clone_size: NA; j_call: TRBJ1-2; v_call: TRBV7-2; cdr3_aa: CASSSAGGNYGYTF; cdr3_nt: TGTGCCAGCAGCTCGGCGGGGGGGAACTATGGCTACACCTTC
d_call: TRBD1; clone_size: NA; j_call: TRBJ1-4; v_call: TRBV10-3; cdr3_aa: CAINPTGGSGSNEKLFF; cdr3_nt: TGTGCCATCAATCCTACAGGGGGCAGCGGGTCTAATGAAAAACTGTTTTTT
d_call: NA; clone_size: NA; j_call: TRBJ2-7; v_call: TRBV4-2; cdr3_aa: CASSQPEAPSGEQYF; cdr3_nt: TGTGCCAGCAGCCAACCGGAGGCTCCTTCGGGGGAGCAGTACTTC
d_call: NA; clone_size: NA; j_call: TRBJ2-7; v_call: TRBV6-5; cdr3_aa: CASTATGSPSYEQYF; cdr3_nt: TGTGCCAGCACTGCGACAGGTTCCCCTTCCTACGAGCAGTACTTC
d_call: TRBD1; clone_size: NA; j_call: TRBJ1-5; v_call: TRBV6-5; cdr3_aa: CASRPTGGSQPQHF; cdr3_nt: TGTGCCAGCAGACCCACAGGGGGGAGTCAGCCCCAGCATTTT
d_call: NA; clone_size: NA; j_call: TRBJ1-2; v_call: TRBV27; cdr3_aa: CASSPGPPIGYTF; cdr3_nt: TGTGCCAGCAGCCCAGGCCCCCCTATTGGCTACACCTTC
d_call: NA; clone_size: NA; j_call: TRBJ1-6; v_call: TRBV19; cdr3_aa: CASSNRQGYSPLHF; cdr3_nt: TGTGCCAGTAGTAATCGGCAGGGGTATTCACCCCTCCACTTT
d_call: NA; clone_size: NA; j_call: TRBJ2-3; v_call: TRBV6-6; cdr3_aa: CASLYGENTDTQYF; cdr3_nt: TGTGCCAGCCTTTATGGGGAGAATACAGATACGCAGTATTTT
d_call: NA; clone_size: once; j_call: TRBJ2-2; v_call: TRBV5-1; cdr3_aa: CASSLQTRNTGELFF; cdr3_nt: TGCGCCAGCAGCTTGCAGACTAGGAACACCGGGGAGCTGTTTTTT
d_call: TRBD2; clone_size: NA; j_call: TRBJ2-5; v_call: TRBV11-2; cdr3_aa: CASSFSGRAQETQYF; cdr3_nt: TGTGCCAGCAGCTTTTCCGGGAGGGCACAAGAGACCCAGTACTTC
d_call: TRBD2; clone_size: once; j_call: TRBJ2-7; v_call: TRBV5-6; cdr3_aa: CASSSMRLAGAPYEQYF; cdr3_nt: TGTGCCAGCAGCTCGATGAGACTAGCGGGAGCCCCTTACGAGCAGTACTTC
d_call: TRBD1; clone_size: NA; j_call: TRBJ2-5; v_call: TRBV5-1; cdr3_aa: CASSFGTGDVQETQYF; cdr3_nt: TGCGCCAGCAGCTTCGGGACAGGGGACGTCCAAGAGACCCAGTACTTC
d_call: NA; clone_size: NA; j_call: TRBJ1-5; v_call: TRBV27; cdr3_aa: CASSLLTGGGQPQHF; cdr3_nt: TGTGCCAGCAGTTTATTAACTGGGGGCGGGCAGCCCCAGCATTTT
d_call: NA; clone_size: NA; j_call: TRBJ2-2; v_call: TRBV30; cdr3_aa: CAWRRQGSGELFF; cdr3_nt: TGTGCCTGGAGACGACAAGGATCCGGGGAGCTGTTTTTT
d_call: NA; clone_size: NA; j_call: TRBJ2-5; v_call: TRBV7-3; cdr3_aa: CASSLGGGGETQYF; cdr3_nt: TGTGCCAGCTCCCTCGGGGGAGGCGGTGAGACCCAGTACTTC
d_call: TRBD2; clone_size: NA; j_call: TRBJ2-1; v_call: TRBV27; cdr3_aa: CASSWTSGGNEQFF; cdr3_nt: TGTGCCAGCAGTTGGACTAGCGGGGGCAATGAGCAGTTCTTC
d_call: TRBD1; clone_size: NA; j_call: TRBJ1-6; v_call: TRBV28; cdr3_aa: CASSPRGLLSGSYNSPLHF; cdr3_nt: TGTGCCAGCAGCCCGAGGGGGCTGCTTTCTGGCTCCTATAATTCACCCCTCCACTTT
d_call: NA; clone_size: NA; j_call: TRBJ2-7; v_call: TRBV24-1; cdr3_aa: CATSSPSSYEQYF; cdr3_nt: TGTGCCACCTCCAGTCCCAGCTCCTACGAGCAGTACTTC
d_call: NA; clone_size: NA; j_call: TRBJ1-5; v_call: TRBV5-8; cdr3_aa: CASSFRGYTNQPQHF; cdr3_nt: TGTGCCAGCAGCTTCCGGGGGTATACGAATCAGCCCCAGCATTTT
d_call: NA; clone_size: NA; j_call: TRBJ2-7; v_call: TRBV10-3; cdr3_aa: CAISESKGQTYEQYF; cdr3_nt: TGTGCCATCAGTGAGTCGAAAGGACAGACCTACGAGCAGTACTTC
d_call: NA; clone_size: NA; j_call: TRBJ2-7; v_call: TRBV4-3; cdr3_aa: CASSQAPFDEQYF; cdr3_nt: TGCGCCAGCAGCCAAGCCCCTTTCGACGAGCAGTACTTC
d_call: TRBD2; clone_size: few; j_call: TRBJ2-7; v_call: TRBV4-3; cdr3_aa: CASSPGLASYEQYF; cdr3_nt: TGCGCCAGCAGCCCGGGACTAGCGTCCTACGAGCAGTACTTC